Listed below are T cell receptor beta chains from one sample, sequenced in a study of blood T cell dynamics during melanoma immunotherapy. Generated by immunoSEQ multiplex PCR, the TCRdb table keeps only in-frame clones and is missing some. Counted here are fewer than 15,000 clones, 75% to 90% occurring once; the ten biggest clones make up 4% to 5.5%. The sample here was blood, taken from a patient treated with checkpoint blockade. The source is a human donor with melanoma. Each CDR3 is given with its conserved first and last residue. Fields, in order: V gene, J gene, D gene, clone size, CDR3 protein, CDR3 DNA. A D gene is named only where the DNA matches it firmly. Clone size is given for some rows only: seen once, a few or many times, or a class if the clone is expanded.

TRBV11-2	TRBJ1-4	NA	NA	CASSGQGMANEKLFF	TGTGCCAGCAGCGGTCAGGGGATGGCTAATGAAAAACTGTTTTTT
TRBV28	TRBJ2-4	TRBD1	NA	CASRRDRGRLTAKNIQYF	TGTGCCAGCAGACGGGACAGGGGGCGTCTTACGGCCAAAAACATTCAGTACTTC
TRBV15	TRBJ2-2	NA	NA	CATSRDASFTGELFF	TGTGCCACCAGCAGAGATGCGAGCTTCACCGGGGAGCTGTTTTTT
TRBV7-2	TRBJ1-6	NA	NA	CASSPTGFARNSPLHF	TGTGCCAGCAGCCCTACAGGGTTTGCGCGTAATTCACCCCTCCACTTT
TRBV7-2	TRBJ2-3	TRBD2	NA	CASSPGLAGAGTQYF	TGTGCCAGCAGCCCGGGACTAGCGGGAGCGGGGACGCAGTATTTT
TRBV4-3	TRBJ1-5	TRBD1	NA	CASSPEGTANQPQHF	TGCGCCAGCAGCCCCGAAGGGACAGCAAATCAGCCCCAGCATTTT
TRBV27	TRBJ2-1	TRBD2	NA	CASSSPLTSGSYNEQFF	TGTGCCAGCAGTTCCCCCCTAACTAGCGGGTCCTACAATGAGCAGTTCTTC
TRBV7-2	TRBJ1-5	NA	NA	CASSLEKGQPQHF	TGTGCCAGCAGCTTAGAGAAGGGTCAGCCCCAGCATTTT
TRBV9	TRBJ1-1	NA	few	CASSVGGGSGAEAFF	TGTGCCAGCAGCGTAGGAGGGGGGTCGGGGGCTGAAGCTTTCTTT
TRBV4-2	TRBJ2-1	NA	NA	CASSQAGVGEQFF	TGTGCCAGCAGCCAAGCGGGAGTTGGTGAGCAGTTCTTC
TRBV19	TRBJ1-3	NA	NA	CASSLAGWAGNTIYF	TGTGCCAGTAGTCTGGCGGGATGGGCTGGAAACACCATATATTTT
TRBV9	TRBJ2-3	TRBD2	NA	CASSVALAGGGTQYF	TGTGCCAGCAGCGTAGCACTAGCGGGAGGAGGTACGCAGTATTTT
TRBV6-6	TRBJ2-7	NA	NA	CASSQQYF	TGTGCCAGCAGCCAGCAGTACTTC
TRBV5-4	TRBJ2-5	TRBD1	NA	CASSGRQGQETQYF	TGTGCCAGCAGCGGGAGACAGGGTCAAGAGACCCAGTACTTC
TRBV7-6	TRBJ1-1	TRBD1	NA	CASSGRQGGAEAFF	TGTGCCAGCAGTGGGAGACAGGGGGGGGCTGAAGCTTTCTTT
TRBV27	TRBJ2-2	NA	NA	CASRRVTGELFF	TGTGCCAGCCGACGGGTCACCGGGGAGCTGTTTTTT
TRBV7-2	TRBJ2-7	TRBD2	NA	CASQTSGSSYEQYF	TGTGCCAGCCAGACTAGCGGGAGCTCCTACGAGCAGTACTTC
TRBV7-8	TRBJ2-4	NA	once	CASSQGGAVKNIQYF	TGTGCCAGCAGCCAGGGGGGGGCTGTCAAAAACATTCAGTACTTC
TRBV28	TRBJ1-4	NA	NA	CASRPGRGFSEKLFF	TGTGCCAGCAGGCCCGGAAGGGGGTTCAGTGAAAAACTGTTTTTT
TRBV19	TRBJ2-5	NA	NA	CASSQWGATGEAQYF	TGTGCCAGTAGTCAGTGGGGGGCGACCGGTGAGGCCCAGTACTTC
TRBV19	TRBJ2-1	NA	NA	CASSIAELSYNEQFF	TGTGCCAGTAGTATTGCGGAGCTCTCCTACAATGAGCAGTTCTTC
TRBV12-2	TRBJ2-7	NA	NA	CASRSPPEQYF	TGTGCAAGTCGCTCCCCCCCTGAGCAGTACTTC
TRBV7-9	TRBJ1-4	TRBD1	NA	CASSADRAWANEKLFF	TGTGCCAGCAGCGCAGACAGGGCCTGGGCTAATGAAAAACTGTTTTTT
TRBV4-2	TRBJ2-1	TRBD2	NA	CASSQDRSGRAYEQFF	TGTGCCAGCAGCCAAGATAGGAGCGGGAGGGCCTATGAGCAGTTCTTC
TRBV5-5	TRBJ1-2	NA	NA	CASSLPGNYGYTF	TGTGCCAGCAGCTTGCCCGGCAACTATGGCTACACCTTC
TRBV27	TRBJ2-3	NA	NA	CASSLDGMPDTQYF	TGTGCCAGCAGTCTAGACGGGATGCCAGATACGCAGTATTTT
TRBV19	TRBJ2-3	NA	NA	CASSNQVSTDTQYF	TGTGCCAGTAGTAACCAAGTTAGCACAGATACGCAGTATTTT
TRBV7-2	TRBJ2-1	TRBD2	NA	CASSGQLAGGGNEQFF	TGTGCCAGCAGCGGCCAACTAGCGGGAGGAGGAAATGAGCAGTTCTTC
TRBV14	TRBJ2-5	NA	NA	CASSQRVGTQETQYF	TGTGCCAGCAGCCAAAGAGTTGGAACTCAAGAGACCCAGTACTTC
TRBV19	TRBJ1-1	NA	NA	CATIEGGLKNTEAFF	TGTGCCACCATTGAAGGGGGGCTGAAGAACACTGAAGCTTTCTTT
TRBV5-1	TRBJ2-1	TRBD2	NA	CASSLGNSGRGDEQFF	TGCGCCAGCAGCTTGGGAAACAGCGGGAGGGGCGATGAGCAGTTCTTC
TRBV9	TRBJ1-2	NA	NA	CASSVGGESYGYTF	TGTGCCAGCAGCGTAGGGGGGGAGAGCTATGGCTACACCTTC
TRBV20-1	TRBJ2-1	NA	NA	CSARWGNEQFF	TGCAGTGCTAGATGGGGCAATGAGCAGTTCTTC
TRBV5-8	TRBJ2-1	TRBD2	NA	CASSSGLAGAAEQFF	TGTGCCAGCAGCTCGGGACTAGCGGGAGCTGCTGAGCAGTTCTTC
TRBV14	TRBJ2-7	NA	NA	CASSQEVVRNEQYF	TGTGCCAGCAGCCAAGAGGTGGTGAGGAACGAGCAGTACTTC
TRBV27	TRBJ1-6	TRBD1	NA	CASSYRDRGNSPLHF	TGTGCCAGCAGTTACCGGGACAGGGGTAATTCACCCCTCCACTTT
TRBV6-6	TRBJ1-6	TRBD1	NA	CASSLGQGAYNSPLHF	TGTGCCAGCAGCCTGGGACAGGGGGCCTATAATTCACCCCTCCACTTT
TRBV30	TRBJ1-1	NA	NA	CAWIWSGEAFF	TGTGCCTGGATTTGGTCAGGGGAGGCTTTCTTT
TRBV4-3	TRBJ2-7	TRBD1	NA	CASSHFKTGGYEQYF	TGCGCCAGCAGCCATTTTAAGACAGGGGGATACGAGCAGTACTTC
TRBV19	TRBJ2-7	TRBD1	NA	CASTTQDRAGYEQYF	TGTGCCAGTACGACACAAGACAGGGCGGGCTACGAGCAGTACTTC
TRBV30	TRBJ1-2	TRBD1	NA	CAWSGMTGDYGYTF	TGTGCCTGGAGTGGCATGACAGGGGACTATGGCTACACCTTC
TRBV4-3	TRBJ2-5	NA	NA	CASSLRLGETQYF	TGCGCCAGCAGCCTCCGACTAGGAGAGACCCAGTACTTC
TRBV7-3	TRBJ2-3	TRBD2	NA	CASSLRSGSKDTQYF	TGTGCCAGCAGCTTACGTAGCGGGAGTAAAGATACGCAGTATTTT
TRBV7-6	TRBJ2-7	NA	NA	CASSLERNSEQYF	TGTGCCAGCAGCTTAGAACGGAACTCCGAGCAGTACTTC
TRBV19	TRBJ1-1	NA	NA	CASSPLVGRVNTEAFF	TGTGCCAGTAGTCCTCTCGTCGGACGCGTGAACACTGAAGCTTTCTTT
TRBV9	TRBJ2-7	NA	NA	CASSVGGYGSYEQYF	TGTGCCAGCAGCGTAGGGGGCTATGGGTCCTACGAGCAGTACTTC
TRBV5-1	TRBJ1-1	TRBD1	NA	CASSWTGETEAFF	TGCGCCAGCAGCTGGACAGGGGAAACTGAAGCTTTCTTT
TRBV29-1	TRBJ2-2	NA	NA	CSVEKDYYTGELFF	TGCAGCGTTGAGAAAGACTACTACACCGGGGAGCTGTTTTTT
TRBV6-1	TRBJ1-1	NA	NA	CASRIMNTEAFF	TGTGCCAGTCGGATTATGAACACTGAAGCTTTCTTT
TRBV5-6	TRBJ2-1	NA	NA	CASSDSLYNEQFF	TGTGCCAGCAGCGACTCCCTTTACAATGAGCAGTTCTTC
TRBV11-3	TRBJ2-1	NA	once	CASSLDRAVQFF	TGTGCCAGCAGCTTAGATCGGGCAGTTCAGTTCTTC
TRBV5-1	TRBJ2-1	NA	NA	CASSLDGRQSSYNEQFF	TGCGCCAGCAGCTTGGATGGCAGACAAAGCTCCTACAATGAGCAGTTCTTC